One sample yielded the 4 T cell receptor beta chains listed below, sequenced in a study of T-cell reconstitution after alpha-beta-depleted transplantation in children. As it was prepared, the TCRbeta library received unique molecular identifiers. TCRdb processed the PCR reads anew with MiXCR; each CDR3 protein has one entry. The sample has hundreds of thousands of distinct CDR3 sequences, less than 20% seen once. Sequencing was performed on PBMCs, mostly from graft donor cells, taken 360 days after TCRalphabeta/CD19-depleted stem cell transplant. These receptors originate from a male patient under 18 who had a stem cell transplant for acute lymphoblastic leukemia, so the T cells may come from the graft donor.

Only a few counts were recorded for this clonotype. The CDR3 DNA is TGTGCCAGCAGTAATCGGACAGGGGCTGAAGCTTTCTTT. As protein: CASSNRTGAEAFF. This chain links TRBV6-2 or TRBV6-3 with TRBJ1-1; 9 bases are shared with TRBD1. The CDR3 has 13 amino acids. Unmatched junction bases numbered 4, after V lost 5 bases and J lost 6 bases. The V gene's germline CDR1 is MNHEY and CDR2 SVGEGT.

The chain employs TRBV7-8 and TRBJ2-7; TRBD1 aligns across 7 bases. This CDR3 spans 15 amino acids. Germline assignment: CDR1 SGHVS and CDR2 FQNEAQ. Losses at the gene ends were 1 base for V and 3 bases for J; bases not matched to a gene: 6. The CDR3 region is CASSLDRGYGYEQYF. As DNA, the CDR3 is TGTGCCAGCAGCTTAGACAGGGGCTATGGCTACGAGCAGTACTTC.

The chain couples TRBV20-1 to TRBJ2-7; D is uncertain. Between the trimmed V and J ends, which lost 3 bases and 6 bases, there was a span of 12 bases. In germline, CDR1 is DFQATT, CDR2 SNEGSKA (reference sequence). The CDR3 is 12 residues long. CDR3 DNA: TGCAGTGCTAGCCAGCTGTTCGTCGAGCAGTACTTC. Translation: CSASQLFVEQYF.

CDR3: CASSLGMLPGELFF. The CDR3 DNA follows: TGTGCCAGCAGTCTAGGCATGCTCCCCGGGGAGCTGTTTTTT. The chain combines TRBV2 with TRBJ2-2; D uncertain. Germline V gives CDR1 SNHLY, CDR2 FYNNEI. Trimming left V 5 bases short and J 6 bases short, with 13 bases between. The CDR3 runs 14 residues.